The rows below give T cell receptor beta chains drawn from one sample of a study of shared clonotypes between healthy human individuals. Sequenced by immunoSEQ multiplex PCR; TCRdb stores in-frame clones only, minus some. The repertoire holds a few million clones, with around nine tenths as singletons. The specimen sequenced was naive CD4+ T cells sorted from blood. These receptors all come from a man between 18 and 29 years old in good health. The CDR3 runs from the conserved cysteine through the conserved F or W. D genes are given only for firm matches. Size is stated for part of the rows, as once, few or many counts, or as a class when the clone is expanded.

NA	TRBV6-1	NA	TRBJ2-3	TGTGCCAGCAGTATGGACAACTCAAATACGCAGTATTTT	CASSMDNSNTQYF
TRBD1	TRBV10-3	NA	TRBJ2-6	TGTGCCATCGGACGACAGGGGCGGGGAGTCTCTGGGGCCAACGTCCTGACTTTC	CAIGRQGRGVSGANVLTF
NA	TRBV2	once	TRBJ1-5	TGTGCCAGCAGTGAAAGCAGGGGCGGCAATCAGCCCCAGCATTTT	CASSESRGGNQPQHF
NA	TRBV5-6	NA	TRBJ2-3	TGTGCCAGCAGCGACCTAGTGAAACCTCATACGCAGTATTTT	CASSDLVKPHTQYF
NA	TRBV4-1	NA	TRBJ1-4	TGCGCCAGCAGCCAAGATCACTCCGTTGAAAAACTGTTTTTT	CASSQDHSVEKLFF
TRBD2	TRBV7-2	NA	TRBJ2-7	TGTGCCAGCAGCTTAGGGCGAGGAGGGACTAGATCCTACGAGCAGTACTTC	CASSLGRGGTRSYEQYF
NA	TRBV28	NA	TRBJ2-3	TGTGCCAGCAGCTCACACACCCCAATCGGGGGACCTAGCACAGATACGCAGTATTTT	CASSSHTPIGGPSTDTQYF
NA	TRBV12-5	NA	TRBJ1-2	TGTGCTAGTGGTTTGTCGGTTGGGGGATCCACCAATGGCTACACCTTC	CASGLSVGGSTNGYTF
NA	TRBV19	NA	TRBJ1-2	TGTGCCAGTAGTAGATCATACGGAGGAGGGCTCTATGGCTACACCTTC	CASSRSYGGGLYGYTF
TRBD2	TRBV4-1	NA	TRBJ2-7	TGCGCCAGCAGCCGCCTAGCGGGGGACTCCTACGAGCAGTACTTC	CASSRLAGDSYEQYF
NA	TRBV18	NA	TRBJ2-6	TGTGCCAGCTCACCCCGACAAGTAGGGACCAACGTCCTGACTTTC	CASSPRQVGTNVLTF
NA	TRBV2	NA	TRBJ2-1	TGTGCCAGCAGGTACAATGAGCAGTTCTTC	CASRYNEQFF
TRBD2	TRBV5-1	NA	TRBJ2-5	TGCGCCAGCAGCCTAGCGGCAGGGCCCCAAGAGACCCAGTACTTC	CASSLAAGPQETQYF
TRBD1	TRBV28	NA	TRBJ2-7	TGTGCCAGCAGTTTATCACAGGGGCTTTCATCCTACGAGCAGTACTTC	CASSLSQGLSSYEQYF
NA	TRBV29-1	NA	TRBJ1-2	TGCAGCGTTGAAGCTCTAAGGGGCAAGGGCTACACCTTC	CSVEALRGKGYTF
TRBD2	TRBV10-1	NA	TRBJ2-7	TGCGCCAGCAGTGAGAAGCTAGCGGGGGCCTACGAGCAGTACTTC	CASSEKLAGAYEQYF
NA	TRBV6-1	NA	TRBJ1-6	TGTGCCAGCAGTGAAGGCGGGACCTATAATTCACCCCTCCACTTT	CASSEGGTYNSPLHF
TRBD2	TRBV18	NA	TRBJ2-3	TGTGCCAGCTCACCCATGACTAGCGGGAAAGGGGGAGATACGCAGTATTTT	CASSPMTSGKGGDTQYF
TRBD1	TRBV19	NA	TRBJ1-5	TGTGCCAGTAGACCGACAGGGATCAATCAGCCCCAGCATTTT	CASRPTGINQPQHF
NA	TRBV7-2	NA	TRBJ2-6	TGTGCCAGCAGCCCTACAGAGGCTGGGGCCAACGTCCTGACTTTC	CASSPTEAGANVLTF
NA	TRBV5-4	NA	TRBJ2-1	TGTGCCAGCAGCTTGGTTGAGAGGGCCACCTACAATGAGCAGTTCTTC	CASSLVERATYNEQFF
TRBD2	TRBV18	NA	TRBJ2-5	TGTGCCAGCTCAACCGGGACTAGCGGGGGGACTCAAGAGACCCAGTACTTC	CASSTGTSGGTQETQYF
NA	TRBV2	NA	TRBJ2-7	TGTGCCAGCAGTGAGGCTGGCAGGGGGGCCTACGAGCAGTACTTC	CASSEAGRGAYEQYF
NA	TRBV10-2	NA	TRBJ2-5	TGCGCCAGCGGCGGCGGGATCTTAATCCAAGAGACCCAGTACTTC	CASGGGILIQETQYF
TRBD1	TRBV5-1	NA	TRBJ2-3	TGCGCCAGCAGCTCGGACAGGGGGAGTACAGATACGCAGTATTTT	CASSSDRGSTDTQYF